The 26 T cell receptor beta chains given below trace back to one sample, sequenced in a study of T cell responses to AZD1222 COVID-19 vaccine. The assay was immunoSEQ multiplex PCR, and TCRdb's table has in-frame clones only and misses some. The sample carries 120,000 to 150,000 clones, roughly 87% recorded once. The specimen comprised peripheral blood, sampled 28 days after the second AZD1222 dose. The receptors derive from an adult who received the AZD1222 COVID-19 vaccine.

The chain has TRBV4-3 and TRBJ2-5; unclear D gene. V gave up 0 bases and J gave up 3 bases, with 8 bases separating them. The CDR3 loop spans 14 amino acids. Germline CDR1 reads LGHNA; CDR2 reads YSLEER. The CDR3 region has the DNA TGCGCCAGCAGCCAAGAACTGGATAAAGAGACCCAGTACTTC. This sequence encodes CASSQELDKETQYF.

The CDR3 loop reads CASQGLRQYF. Written as DNA, the CDR3 is TGTGCCAGCCAGGGGCTGAGGCAGTATTTT. The V and J genes are TRBV28 and TRBJ2-3; perhaps TRBD1 as D (6 bases). Germline V lookup: CDR1 MDHEN, CDR2 SYDVKM. The CDR3 sequence is 10 residues long. The ends were cut back, 8 bases at V and 11 bases at J, with 11 bases in the middle.

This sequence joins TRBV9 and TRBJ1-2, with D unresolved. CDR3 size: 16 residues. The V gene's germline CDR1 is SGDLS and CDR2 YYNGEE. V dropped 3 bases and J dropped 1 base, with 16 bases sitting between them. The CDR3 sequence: CASSDPHWGVNYGYTF. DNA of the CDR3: TGTGCCAGCAGCGACCCCCATTGGGGAGTTAACTATGGCTACACCTTC.

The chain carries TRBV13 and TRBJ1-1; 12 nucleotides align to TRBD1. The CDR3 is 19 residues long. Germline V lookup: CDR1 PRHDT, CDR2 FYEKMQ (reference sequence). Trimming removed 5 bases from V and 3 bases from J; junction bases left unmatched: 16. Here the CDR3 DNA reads TGTGCCAGCAGCGCCCGGTGGGACAGGGGGCTTTGGGAAGACACTGAAGCTTTCTTT. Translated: CASSARWDRGLWEDTEAFF.

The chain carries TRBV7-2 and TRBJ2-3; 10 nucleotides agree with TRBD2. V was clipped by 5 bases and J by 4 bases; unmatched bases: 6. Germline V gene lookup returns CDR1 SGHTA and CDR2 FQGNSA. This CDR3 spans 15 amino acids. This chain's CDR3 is CASSPRAGGADTQYF. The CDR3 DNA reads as TGTGCCAGCAGCCCCAGAGCGGGAGGGGCAGATACGCAGTATTTT.

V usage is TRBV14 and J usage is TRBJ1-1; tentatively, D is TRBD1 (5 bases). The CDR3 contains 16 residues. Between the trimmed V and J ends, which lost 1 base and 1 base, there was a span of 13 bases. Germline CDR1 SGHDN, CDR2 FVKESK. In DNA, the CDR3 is TGTGCCAGCAGCCAAGGTATAGGGGCGAGGAACACTGAAGCTTTCTTT. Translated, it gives CASSQGIGARNTEAFF.

Written as DNA, the CDR3 is TGCGCCAGCAGCCACGAGACAGTCACCAATCAGCCCCAGCATTTT. Encoded protein: CASSHETVTNQPQHF. The V call is TRBV4-1, the J call TRBJ1-5, with D possibly being TRBD1 (5 bases). V was trimmed by 3 bases and J by 3 bases, leaving 12 bases between them. The CDR3 length is 15 residues. In germline, CDR1 is MGHRA, CDR2 YSYEKL.

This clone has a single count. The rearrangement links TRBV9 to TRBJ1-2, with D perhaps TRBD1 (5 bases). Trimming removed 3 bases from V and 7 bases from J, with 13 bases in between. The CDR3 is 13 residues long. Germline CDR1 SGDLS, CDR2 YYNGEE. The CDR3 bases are TGTGCCAGCAGCGCAGGGTTTAGGGGTGGCTACACCTTC. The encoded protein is CASSAGFRGGYTF.

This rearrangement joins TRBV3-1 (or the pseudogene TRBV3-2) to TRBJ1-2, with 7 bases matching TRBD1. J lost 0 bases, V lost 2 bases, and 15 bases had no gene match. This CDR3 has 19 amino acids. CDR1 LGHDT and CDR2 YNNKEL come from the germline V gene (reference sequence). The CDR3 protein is CASSQYTSGTELTNYGYTF. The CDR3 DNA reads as TGTGCCAGCAGCCAATATACTTCCGGGACAGAATTAACTAACTATGGCTACACCTTC.

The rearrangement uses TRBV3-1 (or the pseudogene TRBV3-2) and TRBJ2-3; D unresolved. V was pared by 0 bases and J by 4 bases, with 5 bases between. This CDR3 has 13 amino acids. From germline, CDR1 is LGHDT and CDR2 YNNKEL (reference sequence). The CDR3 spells CASSQEWADTQYF. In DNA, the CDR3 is TGTGCCAGCAGCCAAGAGTGGGCAGATACGCAGTATTTT.

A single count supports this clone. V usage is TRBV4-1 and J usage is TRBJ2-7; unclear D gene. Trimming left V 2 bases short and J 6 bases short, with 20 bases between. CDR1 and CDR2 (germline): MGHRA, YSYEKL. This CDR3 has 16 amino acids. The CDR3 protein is CASSQPIPPPYLEQYF. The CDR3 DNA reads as TGCGCCAGCAGCCAACCGATCCCCCCCCCTTACCTCGAGCAGTACTTC.

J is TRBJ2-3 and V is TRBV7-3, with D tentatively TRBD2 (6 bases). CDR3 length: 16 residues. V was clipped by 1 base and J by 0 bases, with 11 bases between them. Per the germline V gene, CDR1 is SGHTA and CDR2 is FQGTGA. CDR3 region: CASSLRPGTSTDTQYF. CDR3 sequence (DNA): TGTGCCAGCAGCTTAAGGCCCGGGACTAGCACAGATACGCAGTATTTT.

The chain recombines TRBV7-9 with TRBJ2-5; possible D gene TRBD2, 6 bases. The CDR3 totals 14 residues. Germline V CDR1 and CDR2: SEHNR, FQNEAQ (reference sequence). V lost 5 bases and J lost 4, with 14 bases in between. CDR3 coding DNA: TGTGCCAGCAGCCCCCTGACTAGAGGAGAGACCCAGTACTTC. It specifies CASSPLTRGETQYF.

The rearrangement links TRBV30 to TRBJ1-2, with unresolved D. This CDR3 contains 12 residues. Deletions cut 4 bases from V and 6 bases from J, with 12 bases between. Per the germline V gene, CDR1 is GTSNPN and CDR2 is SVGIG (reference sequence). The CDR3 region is CAWTALGDGYTF. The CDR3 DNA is TGTGCCTGGACCGCTCTTGGAGATGGCTACACCTTC.

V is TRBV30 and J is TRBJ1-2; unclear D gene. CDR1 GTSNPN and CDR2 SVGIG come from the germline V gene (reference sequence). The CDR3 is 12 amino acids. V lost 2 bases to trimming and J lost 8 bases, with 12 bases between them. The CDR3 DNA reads TGTGCCTGGAGTTTTTTACCCAGGGGCTACACCTTC. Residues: CAWSFLPRGYTF. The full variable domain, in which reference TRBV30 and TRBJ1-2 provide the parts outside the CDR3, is SQTIHQWPATLVQPVGSPLSLECTVEGTSNPNLYWYRQAAGRGLQLLFYSVGIGQISSEVPQNLSASRPQDRQFILSSKKLLLSDSGFYLCAWSFLPRGYTFGSGTRLTVV.

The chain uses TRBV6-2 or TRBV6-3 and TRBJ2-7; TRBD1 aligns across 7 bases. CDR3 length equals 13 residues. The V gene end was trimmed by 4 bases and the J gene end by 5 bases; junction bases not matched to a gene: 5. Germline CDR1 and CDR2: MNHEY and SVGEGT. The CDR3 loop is CASSSGGPHEQYF. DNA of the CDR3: TGTGCCAGCAGTTCAGGGGGTCCCCACGAGCAGTACTTC.

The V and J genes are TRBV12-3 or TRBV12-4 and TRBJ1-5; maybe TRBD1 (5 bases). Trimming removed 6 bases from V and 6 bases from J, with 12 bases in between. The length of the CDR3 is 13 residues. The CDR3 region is CASSWGHAQPQHF. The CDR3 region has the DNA TGTGCCAGCAGCTGGGGCCATGCTCAGCCCCAGCATTTT.

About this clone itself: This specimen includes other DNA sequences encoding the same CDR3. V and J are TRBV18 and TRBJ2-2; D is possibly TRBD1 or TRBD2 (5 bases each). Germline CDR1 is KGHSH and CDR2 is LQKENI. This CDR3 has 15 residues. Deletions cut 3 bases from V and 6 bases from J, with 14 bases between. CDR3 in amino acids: CASSPYRGAPGELFF. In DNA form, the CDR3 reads TGTGCCAGCTCACCCTACCGGGGCGCGCCCGGGGAGCTGTTTTTT.

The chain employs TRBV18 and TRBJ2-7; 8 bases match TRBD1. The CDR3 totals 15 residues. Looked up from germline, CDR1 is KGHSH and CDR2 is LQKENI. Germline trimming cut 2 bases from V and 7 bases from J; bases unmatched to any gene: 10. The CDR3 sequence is CASSPIRTGSGEQYF. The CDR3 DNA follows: TGTGCCAGCTCACCAATCAGGACAGGGTCGGGGGAGCAGTACTTC.

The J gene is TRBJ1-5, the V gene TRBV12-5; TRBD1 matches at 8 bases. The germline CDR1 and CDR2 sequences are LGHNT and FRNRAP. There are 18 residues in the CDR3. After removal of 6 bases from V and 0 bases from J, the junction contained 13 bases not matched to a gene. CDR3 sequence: CASGRTGGPPYSNQPQHF. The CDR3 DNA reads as TGTGCTAGTGGGAGAACAGGGGGGCCGCCCTATAGCAATCAGCCCCAGCATTTT.

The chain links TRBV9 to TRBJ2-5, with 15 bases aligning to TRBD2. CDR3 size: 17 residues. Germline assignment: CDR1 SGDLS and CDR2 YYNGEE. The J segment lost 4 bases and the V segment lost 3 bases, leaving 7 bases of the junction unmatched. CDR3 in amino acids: CASSEGLAGGSRETQYF. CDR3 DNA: TGTGCCAGCAGCGAGGGACTAGCGGGAGGCTCCCGAGAGACCCAGTACTTC.

The chain's CDR3 is CASSGEPDTQYF. Written as DNA, the CDR3 is TGTGCCAGTAGTGGGGAGCCAGATACGCAGTATTTT. This chain connects TRBV19 to TRBJ2-3, with D possibly being TRBD2 (5 bases). Germline-derived CDR1 and CDR2 are LNHDA and SQIVND (reference sequence). This CDR3 has 12 residues. V was pared by 5 bases and J by 4 bases, with 7 bases between.

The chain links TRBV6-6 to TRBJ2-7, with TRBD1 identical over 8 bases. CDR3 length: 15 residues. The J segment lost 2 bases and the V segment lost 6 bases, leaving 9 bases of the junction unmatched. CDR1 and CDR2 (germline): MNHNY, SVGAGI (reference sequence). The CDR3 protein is CASSPRQGSAYEQYF. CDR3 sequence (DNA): TGTGCCAGCAGCCCAAGACAGGGGTCAGCCTACGAGCAGTACTTC.

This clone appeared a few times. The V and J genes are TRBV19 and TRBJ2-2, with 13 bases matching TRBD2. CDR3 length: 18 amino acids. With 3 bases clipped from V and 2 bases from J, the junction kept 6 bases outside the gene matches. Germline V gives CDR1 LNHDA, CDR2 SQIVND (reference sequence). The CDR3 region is CASSIGLAGALNTGELFF. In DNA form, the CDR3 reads TGTGCCAGTAGTATCGGACTAGCGGGAGCGTTAAACACCGGGGAGCTGTTTTTT. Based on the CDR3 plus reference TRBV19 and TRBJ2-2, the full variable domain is DGGITQSPKYLFRKEGQNVTLSCEQNLNHDAMYWYRQDPGQGLRLIYYSQIVNDFQKGDIAEGYSVSREKKESFPLTVTSAQKNPTAFYLCASSIGLAGALNTGELFFGEGSRLTVL.

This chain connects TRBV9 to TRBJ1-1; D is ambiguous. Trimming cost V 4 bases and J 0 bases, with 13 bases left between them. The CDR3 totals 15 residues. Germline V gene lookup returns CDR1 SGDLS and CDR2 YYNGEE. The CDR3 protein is CASSPRVRMNTEAFF. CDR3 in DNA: TGTGCCAGCAGCCCAAGGGTTAGAATGAACACTGAAGCTTTCTTT. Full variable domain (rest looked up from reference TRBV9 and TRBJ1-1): DSGVTQTPKHLITATGQRVTLRCSPRSGDLSVYWYQQSLDQGLQFLIQYYNGEERAKGNILERFSAQQFPDLHSELNLSSLELGDSALYFCASSPRVRMNTEAFFGQGTRLTVV.

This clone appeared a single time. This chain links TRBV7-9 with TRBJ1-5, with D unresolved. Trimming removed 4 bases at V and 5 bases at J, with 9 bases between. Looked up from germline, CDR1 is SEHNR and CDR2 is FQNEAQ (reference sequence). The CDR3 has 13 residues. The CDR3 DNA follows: TGTGCCAGCAGCTCCCCGGGTGATCAGCCCCAGCATTTT. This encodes CASSSPGDQPQHF.